This entry lists 27 T cell receptor beta chains sequenced from one sample in a study of shared clonotypes between healthy human individuals. Sequenced by immunoSEQ multiplex PCR; TCRdb stores in-frame clones only, minus some. The top ten hold about 1.1% of the sample, which has just over 2,000,000 clones, over 85% seen once. Naive CD8 populations comprised CD45RO-negative cells positively selected for CCR7, excluding terminally differentiated effector memory CD45RA+ cells. The sequenced sample consisted of naive CD8+ T cells sorted from blood. These receptors were obtained from a man aged 18 to 29 in good health.

In nucleotides, the CDR3 is TGTGCCAGCACGAGAAAGGGGAACACCGGGGAGCTGTTTTTT. Translating gives CASTRKGNTGELFF. The genes are TRBV6-5 and TRBJ2-2; D is ambiguous. Germline-derived CDR1 and CDR2 are MNHEY and SVGAGI. V dropped 7 bases and J dropped 1 base, with 10 bases sitting between them. The CDR3 has 14 amino acids.

CDR3: CASSEVVGAGANVLTF. For the CDR3, the DNA is TGTGCCAGCAGTGAAGTGGTAGGGGCTGGGGCCAACGTCCTGACTTTC. The V call is TRBV6-1, the J call TRBJ2-6; TRBD1 is a possible D gene (5 bases). This CDR3 contains 16 residues. The V gene lost 1 base and the J gene lost 2 bases, with 9 bases spanning the gap. Germline V lookup: CDR1 MNHNS, CDR2 SASEGT.

The rearrangement uses TRBV7-9 and TRBJ1-5; 7 bases line up with TRBD1. The CDR3 runs 16 residues. The J segment lost 0 bases and the V segment lost 5 bases, leaving 7 bases of the junction unmatched. CDR1 and CDR2 from the germline V gene are SEHNR and FQNEAQ (reference sequence). The CDR3 coding sequence is TGTGCCAGCAGCGAGGGGGCAGGCTATAGCAATCAGCCCCAGCATTTT. Residues: CASSEGAGYSNQPQHF.

The chain joins TRBV29-1 to TRBJ1-1; 8 bases agree with TRBD1. V was clipped by 7 bases and J by 0 bases; unmatched bases: 4. Germline loops: CDR1 SQVTM, CDR2 ANQGSEA. This CDR3 region has 13 residues. The CDR3 DNA is TGCAGCGCAGGACAGGGAATGAACACTGAAGCTTTCTTT. It is translated as CSAGQGMNTEAFF.

The chain is built from TRBV11-2 and TRBJ2-3; D perhaps matches TRBD1 (6 bases). Germline CDR1 is SGHAT and CDR2 is FQNNGV. V dropped 11 bases and J dropped 3 bases, with 15 bases sitting between them. This CDR3 comprises 13 residues. CDR3 region: CAATGSGTDTQYF. CDR3 bases: TGTGCCGCAACAGGGAGTGGAACAGATACGCAGTATTTT. Full variable domain (missing parts from reference TRBV11-2 and TRBJ2-3): EAGVAQSPRYKIIEKRQSVAFWCNPISGHATLYWYQQILGQGPKLLIQFQNNGVVDDSQLPKDRFSAERLKGVDSTLKIQPAKLEDSAVYLCAATGSGTDTQYFGPGTRLTVL.

This chain's CDR3 is CASSTRGGNSFWGDIQYF. CDR3 sequence (DNA): TGTGCCAGCAGCACCCGAGGGGGAAACTCTTTTTGGGGTGACATTCAGTACTTC. The chain links TRBV21-1 to TRBJ2-4; TRBD1, the table's D call, was not compared with the DNA. TRBV21-1 is reported as a pseudogene. CDR3 size: 18 residues.

This clone was recorded a few times. V gene TRBV6-6 combines with J gene TRBJ2-7; D gene ambiguous. Germline V gives CDR1 MNHNY, CDR2 SVGAGI (reference sequence). V lost 6 bases, J lost 3 bases, and 9 bases lay in between. CDR3 length equals 12 residues. CDR3 in amino acids: CASSRAFYEQYF. CDR3 in DNA: TGTGCCAGCAGCCGGGCCTTCTACGAGCAGTACTTC.

V and J are TRBV4-1 and TRBJ2-7; weak D call: TRBD1 (5 bases). Trimming removed 0 bases at V and 3 bases at J, with 15 bases between. CDR3 length equals 16 residues. Per the germline V gene, CDR1 is MGHRA and CDR2 is YSYEKL. The CDR3 here is CASSQEGPGQGYEQYF. The DNA for the CDR3 is TGCGCCAGCAGCCAAGAAGGCCCCGGTCAGGGCTACGAGCAGTACTTC.

The CDR3 region is CASSLTEGGEQYF. The CDR3 DNA reads as TGTGCCAGCAGCTTAACAGAGGGAGGTGAGCAGTACTTC. The genes are TRBV7-9 and TRBJ2-7, with a possible D match to TRBD2 (6 bases). CDR1 SEHNR and CDR2 FQNEAQ come from the germline V gene (reference sequence). V lost 2 bases and J lost 7, with 12 bases in between. CDR3 length: 13 residues.

Regarding this clone: This same CDR3 is encoded by further DNA sequences in the sample. The chain carries TRBV5-1 and TRBJ2-3, with TRBD2 matching over 10 bases. The V gene's germline CDR1 is SGHRS and CDR2 YFSETQ. The CDR3 covers 16 residues. The V and J ends lost 0 bases and 6 bases, in that order; junction bases with no gene match: 7. The CDR3 protein is CASSLDPSGGSDTQYF. CDR3 bases: TGCGCCAGCAGCTTGGATCCTAGCGGGGGTTCCGATACGCAGTATTTT.

In its sample, this clone was seen once. The CDR3 loop is CASSLAREGRSYNEQFF. CDR3 DNA sequence: TGCGCCAGCAGCTTGGCCCGGGAGGGGCGCTCCTACAATGAGCAGTTCTTC. The chain employs TRBV5-1 and TRBJ2-1; TRBD2 matches 8 bases. From germline, CDR1 is SGHRS and CDR2 YFSETQ. Germline trimming cut 0 bases from V and 0 bases from J; bases unmatched to any gene: 5. This CDR3 is 17 amino acids long.

V usage is TRBV10-1 and J usage is TRBJ1-3; D unresolved. Germline loops: CDR1 WNHNN, CDR2 SYGVQD (reference sequence). Deletions cut 6 bases from V and 0 bases from J, with 15 bases between. This CDR3 region has 16 residues. The DNA of the CDR3 is TGCGCCAGCAGGGGTGCTGGTCCTAACTCTGGAAACACCATATATTTT. Translating it yields CASRGAGPNSGNTIYF.

This clone has only one observation. The genes are TRBV5-6 and TRBJ1-4; TRBD1 matches 11 bases. V shed 3 bases and J 5 bases; nucleotides not matched to a gene: 6. This CDR3 region has 16 residues. Germline values: CDR1 SGHDT, CDR2 YYEEEE. This CDR3 reads CASSYGTGGSNEKLFF. CDR3 nucleotides: TGTGCCAGCAGCTACGGGACAGGGGGGTCCAATGAAAAACTGTTTTTT.

The chain is built from TRBV6-1 and TRBJ2-7; a weak D match, TRBD1 (5 bases). Trimming shortened V by 2 bases and J by 5 bases, and 19 bases separated the two germline ends. This CDR3 has 16 amino acids. Germline V gives CDR1 MNHNS, CDR2 SASEGT. Here the CDR3 DNA reads TGTGCCAGCAGTGAACCGGCAGGGTCCTATGCTGACGAGCAGTACTTC. Translated, it gives CASSEPAGSYADEQYF.

This chain uses TRBV30 with TRBJ2-7; the D is unclear. The CDR3 is made up of 13 amino acids. Looked up from germline, CDR1 is GTSNPN and CDR2 is SVGIG (reference sequence). The V end lost 8 bases, the J end lost 2 bases, and 16 bases lay between the germline ends. The CDR3 nucleotides are TGTGCCAGCGATAATGGTGGTCCCTACGAGCAGTACTTC. Encoded protein: CASDNGGPYEQYF.

This chain joins TRBV29-1 and TRBJ1-1, with 10 bases fitting TRBD1. J was trimmed by 3 bases and V by 1 base; bases with no gene match: 5. This CDR3 has 15 amino acids. CDR1 SQVTM and CDR2 ANQGSEA come from the germline V gene. The CDR3 is CSVEGRTGGHTEAFF. The CDR3 bases are TGCAGCGTTGAAGGTCGGACAGGGGGGCACACTGAAGCTTTCTTT.

This chain joins TRBV4-1 and TRBJ1-1, with D perhaps TRBD1 (5 bases). Per the germline V gene, CDR1 is MGHRA and CDR2 is YSYEKL. V was trimmed by 2 bases and J by 0 bases, leaving 7 bases between them. The CDR3 spans 14 residues. The DNA of the CDR3 is TGCGCCAGCAGCCAATCAGGGATGAACACTGAAGCTTTCTTT. As protein: CASSQSGMNTEAFF.

The V gene is TRBV14, the J gene TRBJ1-6; no clear D. V was clipped by 1 base and J by 10 bases, with 11 bases between them. Germline CDR1 and CDR2: SGHDN and FVKESK. The CDR3 loop spans 14 amino acids. CDR3 bases: TGTGCCAGCAGCCAAGGCAGTCTTGGCTCACCCCTCCACTTT. Protein sequence: CASSQGSLGSPLHF.

The V gene is TRBV13, the J gene TRBJ2-2, with D maybe TRBD2 (5 bases). The CDR3 length is 14 residues. V gave up 5 bases and J gave up 7 bases, with 14 bases separating them. CDR1 and CDR2 (germline): PRHDT, FYEKMQ (reference sequence). DNA for the CDR3: TGTGCCAGCAGCCCCGCCACCGCGGGCGGGGAGCTGTTTTTT. Protein: CASSPATAGGELFF.

The V gene is TRBV4-1, the J gene TRBJ2-7; the match to TRBD1 covers 7 bases. With V trimmed by 5 bases and J by 0 bases, 4 bases remained unmatched. Germline CDR1 and CDR2: MGHRA and YSYEKL. The length of the CDR3 is 14 residues. Here the CDR3 reads CASSYTGDSYEQYF. The CDR3 coding sequence is TGCGCCAGCAGCTATACAGGGGACTCCTACGAGCAGTACTTC.

The rearrangement links TRBV2 to TRBJ2-2; 8 positions agree with TRBD2. V trimming: 3 bases; J trimming: 1 base; junction bases outside the gene matches: 4. There are 16 residues in the CDR3. In germline, CDR1 is SNHLY, CDR2 FYNNEI. CDR3 in DNA: TGTGCCAGCAGTGAGGGGGGACTAGAGAACACCGGGGAGCTGTTTTTT. It codes for CASSEGGLENTGELFF.

The chain is built from TRBV11-3 and TRBJ2-1, with unresolved D. Germline CDR1 and CDR2: SGHNT and YENEEA. The CDR3 is 13 residues long. The V gene lost 1 base and the J gene lost 8 bases, with 9 bases spanning the gap. The CDR3 is CASSLAPGYEQFF. As DNA, the CDR3 is TGTGCCAGCAGCTTAGCCCCAGGATATGAGCAGTTCTTC.

Only one count was recorded for this clone. The chain has TRBV4-1 and TRBJ2-2; TRBD1 matches 8 bases. CDR1 is MGHRA, CDR2 YSYEKL, per germline. With V trimmed by 1 base and J by 6 bases, 4 bases remained unmatched. This CDR3 spans 15 amino acids. DNA of the CDR3: TGCGCCAGCAGCCAAGTGGACAGGGCTTCCGGGGAGCTGTTTTTT. This sequence encodes CASSQVDRASGELFF.

The chain employs TRBV11-2 and TRBJ1-1; D unclear. Per the germline V gene, CDR1 is SGHAT and CDR2 is FQNNGV. This CDR3 contains 14 residues. With 2 bases removed from V and 1 base from J, the gap between germline ends came to 8 bases. The CDR3 coding sequence is TGTGCCAGCAGCTTACACGGGGAGAACACTGAAGCTTTCTTT. Its protein is CASSLHGENTEAFF.

This chain links TRBV5-4 with TRBJ2-7; TRBD1 or TRBD2 may be the D gene (5 bases each). Trimming pared 1 base from V and 6 bases from J, leaving 20 bases between. The CDR3 consists of 16 residues. The germline V gene encodes CDR1 SGHNT and CDR2 YYREEE (reference sequence). Here the CDR3 DNA reads TGTGCCAGCAGCTTGTTAGGGTGGGACGCCGGACGCGAGCAGTACTTC. Its protein product is CASSLLGWDAGREQYF.

The rearrangement uses TRBV29-1 and TRBJ2-5, with D unresolved. The CDR3 contains 11 residues. V was trimmed by 7 bases and J by 5 bases, leaving 11 bases between them. Germline CDR1 reads SQVTM; CDR2 reads ANQGSEA. This CDR3 is CSATRQETQYF. The CDR3 nucleotides are TGCAGCGCCACCCGCCAGGAGACCCAGTACTTC. The full variable domain, rest sourced from reference TRBV29-1 and TRBJ2-5, is SAVISQKPSRDICQRGTSLTIQCQVDSQVTMMFWYRQQPGQSLTLIATANQGSEATYESGFVIDKFPISRPNLTFSTLTVSNMSPEDSSIYLCSATRQETQYFGPGTRLLVL.

The sample holds one count of this clone. The V and J genes are TRBV7-9 and TRBJ1-2; a weak D match, TRBD1 (5 bases). Germline V gene lookup returns CDR1 SEHNR and CDR2 FQNEAQ (reference sequence). The CDR3 covers 14 residues. Trimming stripped 1 base from V and 3 bases from J, with 9 bases between. The CDR3 spells CASSLGQPDYGYTF. The DNA of the CDR3 is TGTGCCAGCAGCTTAGGACAGCCGGACTATGGCTACACCTTC.